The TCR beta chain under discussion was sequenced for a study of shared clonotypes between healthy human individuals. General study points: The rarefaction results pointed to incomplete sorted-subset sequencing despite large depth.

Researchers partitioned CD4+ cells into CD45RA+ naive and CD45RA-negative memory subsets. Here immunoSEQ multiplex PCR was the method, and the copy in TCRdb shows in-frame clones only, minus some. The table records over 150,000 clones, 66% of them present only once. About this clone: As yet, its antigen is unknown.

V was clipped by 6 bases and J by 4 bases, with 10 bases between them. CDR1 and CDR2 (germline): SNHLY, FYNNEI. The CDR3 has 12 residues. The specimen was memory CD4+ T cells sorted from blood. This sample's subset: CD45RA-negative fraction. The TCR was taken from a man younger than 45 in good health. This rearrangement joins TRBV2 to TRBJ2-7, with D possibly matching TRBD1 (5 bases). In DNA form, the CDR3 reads TGTGCCAGCAGCGGCTCAGGGTACGAGCAGTACTTC. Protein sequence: CASSGSGYEQYF.